These 5 T cell receptor beta chains originate from one sample sequenced in a study of blood T cell repertoires in COVID-19. Produced via immunoSEQ multiplex PCR; TCRdb's table is partial and in-frame only. The table shows 250,000 or so clones, with 84% occurring only once. The sample taken for sequencing was peripheral blood. The receptors were gathered from a woman aged 35 to 49 who had recovered from COVID-19.

The rearrangement joins TRBV4-1 to TRBJ1-1, with 7 bases identical to TRBD1. J was trimmed by 4 bases and V by 3 bases; bases with no gene match: 8. The CDR3 covers 15 residues. The germline V gene encodes CDR1 MGHRA and CDR2 YSYEKL. Written as DNA, the CDR3 is TGCGCCAGCAGCCACCCTAGACAGGGACCCACTGAAGCTTTCTTT. Amino acids: CASSHPRQGPTEAFF.

V and J are TRBV28 and TRBJ2-7, with TRBD1 matching 9 bases. The germline V gene has CDR1 MDHEN and CDR2 SYDVKM. CDR3 length: 14 amino acids. With V trimmed by 4 bases and J by 4 bases, 5 bases remained unmatched. The CDR3 DNA reads as TGTGCCAGCAGTTCGGGACAGGGCAGGTACGAGCAGTACTTC. As protein: CASSSGQGRYEQYF.

The chain uses TRBV7-9 and TRBJ2-7; 7 positions match TRBD1. V trimming: 5 bases; J trimming: 12 bases; junction bases outside the gene matches: 10. CDR1 and CDR2 from the germline V gene are SEHNR and FQNEAQ (reference sequence). The CDR3 loop spans 12 amino acids. As DNA, the CDR3 is TGTGCCAGCAGCCTGACCGTGGACAGGTTGTACTTC. The encoded protein is CASSLTVDRLYF.

The chain employs TRBV28 and TRBJ2-7; TRBD1 aligns across 8 bases. Germline V gives CDR1 MDHEN, CDR2 SYDVKM. Trimming removed 6 bases from V and 4 bases from J; junction bases left unmatched: 8. CDR3 length: 14 residues. CDR3: CASSEGQVGYEQYF. CDR3 nucleotides: TGTGCCAGCAGCGAGGGACAGGTTGGATACGAGCAGTACTTC.

The chain joins TRBV23-1 to TRBJ1-1; unclear D gene. TRBV23-1 is classed as an ORF, of uncertain function. V gave up 9 bases and J gave up 0 bases, with 11 bases separating them. The CDR3 covers 13 residues. In nucleotides, the CDR3 is TGCGCCAGGTCGGTTTCTTTGAACACTGAAGCTTTCTTT. Protein: CARSVSLNTEAFF.